These 14 T cell receptor beta chains originate from one sample sequenced in a study of long-term antiretroviral therapy in people with HIV. Running of the v3.0 immunoSEQ assay took place at survey level. Profiled with immunoSEQ multiplex PCR; TCRdb holds only in-frame clones, not every one. The sample includes approximately 26,000 clones, 75% to 90% of them seen just once. Sequencing was performed on unsorted PBMCs, taken 2.9 years after starting antiretroviral therapy. These receptors all stem from a man aged 50-59 years with HIV.

V and J are TRBV21-1 and TRBJ2-7. TRBV21-1 is flagged as a pseudogene. The CDR3 is 12 amino acids. The CDR3 reads CASSSRTYEQYF. CDR3 nucleotide sequence: TGTGCCAGCAGCTCCCGAACCTACGAGCAGTACTTC.

This chain links TRBV30 with TRBJ1-3; D uncertain. Germline CDR1 reads GTSNPN; CDR2 reads SVGIG (reference sequence). Trimming left V 2 bases short and J 2 bases short, with 7 bases between. This CDR3 is 13 amino acids long. In DNA form, the CDR3 reads TGTGCCTGGAGTATAGGGACTGGAAACACCATATATTTT. Residues: CAWSIGTGNTIYF.

This chain joins TRBV29-1 and TRBJ1-2, with D possibly matching TRBD1 (5 bases). Trimming shortened V by 3 bases and J by 5 bases, and 13 bases separated the two germline ends. This CDR3 region has 13 residues. Per the germline V gene, CDR1 is SQVTM and CDR2 is ANQGSEA. CDR3 amino acids: CSVDLSEGYGYTF. CDR3 bases: TGCAGCGTTGACTTGAGTGAGGGGTATGGCTACACCTTC.

This clone was detected once. DNA for the CDR3: TGTGCCAGCAGCTTGATGAGTTTTGGCTACACCTTC. It codes for CASSLMSFGYTF. The J gene is TRBJ1-2, the V gene TRBV7-9; D is undetermined. The germline V and J ends were trimmed by 3 bases and 7 bases, with 9 bases remaining between them. The CDR3 extends over 12 amino acids. Germline CDR1 reads SEHNR; CDR2 reads FQNEAQ (reference sequence).

This chain connects TRBV27 to TRBJ2-1; 7 nucleotides agree with TRBD2. Trimming at V came to 8 bases and at J to 10 bases, leaving 8 bases not matched to a gene. The CDR3 contains 12 residues. The germline V gene encodes CDR1 MNHEY and CDR2 SMNVEV (reference sequence). CDR3 sequence reads: CASAGPGLEQFF. DNA of the CDR3: TGTGCCAGCGCAGGGCCGGGACTAGAGCAGTTCTTC.

The chain has TRBV18 and TRBJ1-1; D gene unclear. V was cut by 3 bases and J by 8 bases, with 10 bases left in between. CDR3 size: 12 residues. From germline, CDR1 is KGHSH and CDR2 LQKENI. DNA for the CDR3: TGTGCCAGCTCACCGGGGAAAGGGGAAGCTTTCTTT. Amino acids: CASSPGKGEAFF.

The CDR3 DNA reads as TGCGCCAGCAGCTTTTCGGCGGGGGACTCACCCCTCCACTTT. It specifies CASSFSAGDSPLHF. V usage is TRBV5-1 and J usage is TRBJ1-6; possibly TRBD1 for D (5 bases). The CDR3 extends over 14 amino acids. Germline V gene lookup returns CDR1 SGHRS and CDR2 YFSETQ. Trimming left V 2 bases short and J 10 bases short, with 13 bases between.

The chain links TRBV5-4 to TRBJ2-4; D gene uncertain. The V end lost 2 bases, the J end lost 0 bases, and 9 bases lay between the germline ends. Germline V CDR1 and CDR2: SGHNT, YYREEE (reference sequence). This CDR3 is 15 amino acids long. CDR3 in amino acids: CASSFPTLAKNIQYF. Here the CDR3 DNA reads TGTGCCAGCAGCTTCCCCACTCTAGCCAAAAACATTCAGTACTTC.

In its sample, this clone was seen a few times. The gene calls are TRBV5-1 and TRBJ1-6, with 8 nucleotides matching TRBD1. Germline values: CDR1 SGHRS, CDR2 YFSETQ. Trimming took 0 bases from V and 6 from J; bases not matched to a gene: 2. CDR3 length: 15 residues. The CDR3 DNA reads TGCGCCAGCAGCTTGGACGGACAGGGTAATTCACCCCTCCACTTT. Amino acid sequence: CASSLDGQGNSPLHF.

The V call is TRBV7-8, the J call TRBJ1-1; TRBD1 is a possible D gene (5 bases). Per the germline V gene, CDR1 is SGHVS and CDR2 is FQNEAQ. The CDR3 runs 15 residues. The germline V and J ends were trimmed by 4 bases and 0 bases, with 12 bases remaining between them. The CDR3 DNA follows: TGTGCCAGCAGCTCCTCGGCAGGGATGAACACTGAAGCTTTCTTT. Protein: CASSSSAGMNTEAFF.

The chain combines TRBV5-4 with TRBJ2-1, with TRBD2 as a possible D gene (7 bases). V was shortened by 3 bases and J by 6 bases, with 13 bases between the two germline ends. The CDR3 runs to 14 residues. Germline CDR1 and CDR2: SGHNT and YYREEE (reference sequence). The CDR3 loop is CASSWNGGPNEQFF. The CDR3 coding sequence is TGTGCCAGCAGCTGGAACGGGGGGCCCAATGAGCAGTTCTTC.

This chain links TRBV13 with TRBJ1-1, with 7 bases lining up with TRBD1. CDR3 length equals 15 residues. CDR1 and CDR2 from the germline V gene are PRHDT and FYEKMQ (reference sequence). The ends lost 0 bases at V and 4 bases at J; junction bases unmatched: 5. This CDR3 reads CASSLGYRGITEAFF. CDR3 coding DNA: TGTGCCAGCAGCTTAGGCTACAGGGGAATCACTGAAGCTTTCTTT.

CDR3 in amino acids: CASSGSGGLGNEQFF. CDR3 sequence (DNA): TGTGCCAGCAGTGGCTCGGGGGGCTTGGGGAATGAGCAGTTCTTC. This chain links TRBV6-5 with TRBJ2-1; maybe TRBD2 (7 bases). In germline, CDR1 is MNHEY, CDR2 SVGAGI. The V end lost 5 bases, the J end lost 7 bases, and 18 bases lay between the germline ends. CDR3 length: 15 amino acids.

The J gene is TRBJ2-7, the V gene TRBV7-2; D might be TRBD2 (6 bases). This CDR3 is built from 13 residues. Trimming pared 0 bases from V and 4 bases from J, leaving 7 bases between. Germline CDR1 reads SGHTA; CDR2 reads FQGNSA. The CDR3 nucleotides read TGTGCCAGCAGCTTAGCGGCGGGATACGAGCAGTACTTC. Translating it yields CASSLAAGYEQYF.